This entry features one TCR beta chain sequence. Per the authors' pipeline: Reference gene primers were amplified, and this amplification served to estimate nucleated cell counts. Sequencing was performed with immunoSEQ multiplex PCR; in TCRdb, only in-frame clones are kept and a portion is missing. Clone size and V and J calls were adopted from that table, with D and trimming inferred from the DNA. The repertoire holds around 250,000 clones, with roughly 89% as singletons. These data belong to a study of blood T cell repertoires in COVID-19. On the study more broadly: The United States, Italy and Spain were the sources of the acute and convalescent COVID-19 samples. Sample material is recorded as cDNA or gDNA derived from T cells, B-cell-depleted T cells, or PBMCs.

There are 15 residues in the CDR3. Unmatched junction bases numbered 10, after V lost 2 bases and J lost 9 bases. Looked up from germline, CDR1 is SGHNT and CDR2 is YENEEA. The rearrangement links TRBV11-3 to TRBJ2-1; 7 bases are a match to TRBD2. The sequence derives from a woman aged 40-49 years who had recovered from COVID-19. The source material was peripheral blood. CDR3 in amino acids: CASSLLGSGVSEQFF. Written as DNA, the CDR3 is TGTGCCAGCAGCTTATTGGGCAGCGGGGTCTCTGAGCAGTTCTTC.